The T cell receptor (beta chain) described here comes from a study of blood T cell repertoires in COVID-19. Clones were sequenced by immunoSEQ multiplex PCR, and TCRdb holds only the in-frame ones, with some missing. The sample has about 92,000 clones, roughly 70% seen once. The CDR3 runs 14 residues. The germline V gene has CDR1 MNHNY and CDR2 SVGAGI (reference sequence). V lost 7 bases to trimming and J lost 7 bases; unmatched junction nucleotides: 10. Sequenced material: peripheral blood. The receptor comes from a woman aged 55-69 years in a cohort sampled during active or convalescent COVID-19. The J gene is TRBJ1-5, the V gene TRBV6-6, with 7 bases matching TRBD1. The CDR3 DNA follows: TGTGCCAGCACCGGAGGATACAGGGGACAGCCCCAGCATTTT. It codes for CASTGGYRGQPQHF.